A single TCR beta chain is shown here with its context. Its antigen is not known. This clone may be a read error of a much larger clone one base away. A CD8+CD4-CCR7+CD45RA+ gate was used to sort naive CD8 T cells. This sample is part of a study of molecular identifiers for immune sequencing clone quantification. Across the whole study: In replicates, RNA taken from roughly 20,000 or 100,000 naive CD8 cells was divided five ways, and four portions underwent sequencing. General observations from the study: Barcodes shared by identical TCR molecules could lead to underestimated sizes of highly expanded clones. It was shown that clones above 20 RNA copies held over 98% of effector molecules, but under 1% in naive cells.

Per the germline V gene, CDR1 is MDHEN and CDR2 is SYDVKM. The CDR3 sequence is 13 residues long. TCRdb re-analysed the PCR reads in MiXCR, keeping a single row per CDR3 protein. The data show about 640,000 distinct CDR3 sequences, just under 20% seen once. Sequencing input: naive CD8+ T cells from blood, with Jurkat cell RNA spiked in. This sample's subset: FACS-sorted CD8+CD4-CCR7+CD45RA+ naive T cells. The chain combines TRBV28 with TRBJ2-7; D is possibly TRBD1 (5 bases). The TCR was taken from a human donor in good health. Some libraries in this study had Jurkat cell RNA spiked in. CDR3 residues: CATATAYSYERYF. CDR3 in DNA: TGTGCCACCGCGACAGCCTACTCCTACGAGCGGTACTTC.